This T cell receptor beta chain was documented in a study of neurological immune-mediated disorders (dated by TCRdb to the late 2010s). Regarding the study in general: Of the approximately 34 multiple sclerosis patients, about 30 had relapsing-remitting MS and 3 had secondary progressive MS. Using UMI-based sequencing, the study compared peripheral blood TCR-beta repertoires from patients with HTLV-I-associated myelopathy (HAM/TSP), patients with multiple sclerosis, and healthy controls. The 95 to 120 TCR-beta libraries covered PBMC samples along with longitudinal samples, technical triplicates, and paired sorted CD4+ and CD8+ T-cell subsets. Longitudinal HAM/TSP and healthy donors had 3 time-points each (roughly 3-45 month intervals). Of the approximately 68 subjects in the cohort, about 14 were HAM/TSP patients, roughly 35 were multiple sclerosis patients, and about 20 were healthy controls. The study at large found these results: Expanded clones from different subjects shared no identical CDR3 amino acid sequences, which suggests that TCR-beta repertoires were private in all groups. TCR clonal expansion was highest in HAM/TSP patients and lowest in MS patients, with MS patients falling below even healthy controls. Phylogenetic analysis grouped repertoires from 18 of 34 MS patients into a cluster of related CDR3 sequences, suggesting a possible repertoire-level signature. No clinical or MRI features were associated with the MS cluster, and the authors said that larger cohorts are needed.

From V the trimming removes 6 bases and from J it removes 7 bases, while the gene matches leave 11 bases of the junction unaccounted for. Including cysteine and phenylalanine, the CDR3 has 14 amino acids. Kept here is only the CDR3 DNA, which spans 42 bases and is read in frame from base 1. The germline V gene (reference sequence) provides CDR1 MNHEY and CDR2 SMNVEV. This clonotype was counted at least ten times. Its antigen remains undetermined. No base qualities exist here, and no much larger clone lies one base off it. cDNA was synthesized by template-switch 5'RACE using a primer with a 10-nucleotide random unique molecular identifier that tagged each TCR transcript. Every sequencing run covered 15-18 subjects and yielded more than 160 million TCR-beta sequences. The RNeasy kit was used for extraction of total RNA. The KAPA Real-time Library Amplification kit was used to amplify TCR-beta VDJ regions with primers for the TCR constant region and the 5'RACE anchor. A first PCR added sample indexes and Illumina adaptors, and a second PCR then raised library yield. After purification with Ampure beads, the TCR product of roughly 650 bp was size-selected on a 2% E-gel SizeSelection system. Before pooling, library quality was assessed on a Bioanalyzer, concentration was determined with Qubit, and library quantification was performed with the Kapa Library Quantification kit. An Illumina HiSeq 2500 was used to sequence the libraries paired-end at 2 x 150 bp. To increase sequence diversity, roughly 24-30% phiX was spiked into each library pool. The study's own analysis went as follows. Quality-filtered reads were processed with the UMI-based MiGEC pipeline, and over 75% of raw TCR sequences were removed by the MiGEC pipeline during error correction. VDJ genes were aligned to IMGT germline references, and each clonotype was defined by a unique CDR3 amino acid sequence together with V-J genes. VDJtools evaluated clonal expansion, Shannon diversity and CDR3 relatedness (CalcPairwiseDistances, ClusterSamples); CLCbio workbench built phylogenetic trees. A clone was classed as expanded if it had 8 or more unique UMIs, a cutoff based on coefficient-of-variation modelling across technical triplicates. The public reads were run again by TCRdb, first through fastp at Q25 and then through MiXCR, and only productive beta chains were kept. Each entry is one CDR3 protein sequence, shown with its most common DNA and genes. These V and J calls are TCRdb output, not the study's own analysis. For this sample there are some 37,000 distinct CDR3 sequences; 3% to 3.5% appear just once. 7.5% to 8.5% of the sample goes to the ten largest clones.

Interpreted using the paper, the time point label stands for: longitudinal time-point 1 (baseline). For the unsorted PBMC libraries, 2 million PBMCs were stored in RNAlater at -80 degrees C until RNA extraction and were used to generate the libraries. The multiple sclerosis patients were enrolled in a US clinical protocol that used magnetic resonance imaging to evaluate disease progression. Peripheral blood underwent Ficoll-Hypaque density gradient centrifugation to isolate PBMCs, which were then cryopreserved in liquid nitrogen. The sequenced sample consisted of PBMCs. The V and J segments used are TRBV27 and TRBJ1-2; 7 central nucleotides agree with TRBD1. This clonotype was obtained from a woman aged 55-75 years with multiple sclerosis. The nucleotide sequence is given as TGTGCCAGCAGCCCCTCAGGGGGACGCGGTGGCTACACCTTC. Translated, it gives CASSPSGGRGGYTF.